This TCR beta chain was found in a study of blood T cell repertoires in COVID-19. Germline CDR1 is LNHDA and CDR2 is SQIVND (reference sequence). V shed 6 bases, J shed 7 bases, and the junction held 6 bases outside the gene matches. This CDR3 is built from 15 residues. This clone was recorded at least ten times. Libraries were prepared by immunoSEQ multiplex PCR; TCRdb keeps only in-frame clonotypes and omits some of them. The sample yields some 140,000 clones, 75% to 90% seen once. The receptor's source is a woman in her forties or fifties who had recovered from COVID-19. The rearrangement joins TRBV19 to TRBJ2-1; 13 bases map to TRBD2. The sequencing sample was made of peripheral blood. The DNA of the CDR3 is TGTGCCAGTAGGACGTCGGGACTAGCGGGAAATGAGCAGTTCTTC. Translation gives CASRTSGLAGNEQFF.